This T cell receptor beta chain was identified in a study of CD8 T cells in Susac syndrome. After extraction with the RNeasy kit, roughly 0.45 to 1 ug of the RNA was reverse transcribed using random hexamers. Multiplex PCR with immunoSEQ amplified the TCR beta CDR3 across 54 Vbeta and 13 Jbeta. TCRdb re-derived calls from the immunoSEQ multiplex PCR reads in MiXCR, one entry per CDR3 protein. This sample carries approximately 300,000 distinct CDR3 sequences, 89% of them seen once, and the ten largest clones take around 0.18%. Study-wide points: The study conceded that its TCR sequencing and HLA analysis involved relatively few individuals.

TCR beta sequencing covered blood CD8+ and CD4+ T cells. Isolation of CD8+ and CD4+ T cells was performed negatively, whereas enrichment of TEMRA cells was done by FACS. Remarks on this clonotype: Its cognate antigen is unknown.

Sequencing was carried out using CD8+ T cells from PBMCs. The receptor was isolated from a human donor with multiple sclerosis.

In DNA, the CDR3 is TGTGCCAGCAGTGGTAACAGGGAAACAGATACGCAGTATTTT. Residues: CASSGNRETDTQYF. This chain links TRBV6-1 with TRBJ2-3; tentative D call: TRBD1 (6 bases). The CDR3 contains 14 residues. V was clipped by 4 bases and J by 3 bases, with 11 bases between them. Looked up from germline, CDR1 is MNHNS and CDR2 is SASEGT.